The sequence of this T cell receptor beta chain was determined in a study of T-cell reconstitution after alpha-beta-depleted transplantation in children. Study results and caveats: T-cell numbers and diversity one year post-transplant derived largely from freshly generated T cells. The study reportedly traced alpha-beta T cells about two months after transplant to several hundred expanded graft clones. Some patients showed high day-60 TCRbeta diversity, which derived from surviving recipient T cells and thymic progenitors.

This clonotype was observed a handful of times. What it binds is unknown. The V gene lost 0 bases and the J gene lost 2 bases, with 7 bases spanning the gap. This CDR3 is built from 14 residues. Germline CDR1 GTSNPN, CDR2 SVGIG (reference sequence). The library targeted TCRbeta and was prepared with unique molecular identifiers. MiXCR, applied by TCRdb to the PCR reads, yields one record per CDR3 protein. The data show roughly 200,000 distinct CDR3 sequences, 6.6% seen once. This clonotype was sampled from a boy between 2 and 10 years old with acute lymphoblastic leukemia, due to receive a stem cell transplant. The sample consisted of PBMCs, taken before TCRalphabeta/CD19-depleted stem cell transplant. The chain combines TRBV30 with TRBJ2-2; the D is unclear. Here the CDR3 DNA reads TGTGCCTGGAGTGTACCCCCAAACACCGGGGAGCTGTTTTTT. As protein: CAWSVPPNTGELFF.